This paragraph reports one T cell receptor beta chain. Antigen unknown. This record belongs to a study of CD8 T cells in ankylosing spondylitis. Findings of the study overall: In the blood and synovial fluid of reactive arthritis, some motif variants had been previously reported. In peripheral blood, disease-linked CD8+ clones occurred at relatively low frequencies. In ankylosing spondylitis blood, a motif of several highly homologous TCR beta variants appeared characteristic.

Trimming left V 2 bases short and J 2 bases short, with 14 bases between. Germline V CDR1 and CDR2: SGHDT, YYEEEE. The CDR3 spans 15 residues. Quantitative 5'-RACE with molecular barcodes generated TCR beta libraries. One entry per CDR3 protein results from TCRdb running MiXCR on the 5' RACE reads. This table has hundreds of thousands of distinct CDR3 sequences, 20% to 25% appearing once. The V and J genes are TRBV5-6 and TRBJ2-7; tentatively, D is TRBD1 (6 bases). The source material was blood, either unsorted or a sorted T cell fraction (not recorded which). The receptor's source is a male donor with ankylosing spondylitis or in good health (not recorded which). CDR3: CASSFRQALPYEQYF. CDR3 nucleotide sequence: TGTGCCAGCAGCTTTCGACAGGCCCTTCCCTACGAGCAGTACTTC.